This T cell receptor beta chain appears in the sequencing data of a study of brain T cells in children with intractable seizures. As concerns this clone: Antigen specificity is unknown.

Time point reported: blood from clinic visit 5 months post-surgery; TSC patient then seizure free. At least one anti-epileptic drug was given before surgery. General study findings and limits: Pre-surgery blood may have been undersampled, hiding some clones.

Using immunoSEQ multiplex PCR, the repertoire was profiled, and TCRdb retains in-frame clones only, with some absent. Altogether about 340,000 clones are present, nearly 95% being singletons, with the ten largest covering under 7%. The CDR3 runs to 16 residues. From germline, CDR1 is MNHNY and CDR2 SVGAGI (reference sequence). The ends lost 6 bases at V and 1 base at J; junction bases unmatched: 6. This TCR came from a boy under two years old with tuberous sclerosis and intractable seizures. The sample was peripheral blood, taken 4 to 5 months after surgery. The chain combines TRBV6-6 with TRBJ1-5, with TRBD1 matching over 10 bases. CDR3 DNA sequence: TGTGCCAGCAGGACGTGGGACAGGGGAAGCAATCAGCCCCAGCATTTT. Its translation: CASRTWDRGSNQPQHF.